This TCR beta chain was captured by sequencing in a study of T cells in localized non-small cell lung cancer. TCRdb's copy holds only in-frame clones and misses some; the assay was immunoSEQ multiplex PCR. The sample holds roughly 86,000 clones, about 83% seen once. The germline V gene has CDR1 MNHEY and CDR2 SVGAGI. Trimming removed 6 bases from V and 14 bases from J; junction bases left unmatched: 7. CDR3 length equals 13 residues. The specimen comprised peripheral blood, sampled before any cancer treatment. The rearrangement links TRBV6-5 to TRBJ2-3, with 14 bases identical to TRBD2. The source is a man between 40 and 70 years old with stage I lung adenocarcinoma. In DNA form, the CDR3 reads TGTGCCAGCAGGGGGACTAGCGGGGGAGTAAGGTATTTT. It is translated as CASRGTSGGVRYF.